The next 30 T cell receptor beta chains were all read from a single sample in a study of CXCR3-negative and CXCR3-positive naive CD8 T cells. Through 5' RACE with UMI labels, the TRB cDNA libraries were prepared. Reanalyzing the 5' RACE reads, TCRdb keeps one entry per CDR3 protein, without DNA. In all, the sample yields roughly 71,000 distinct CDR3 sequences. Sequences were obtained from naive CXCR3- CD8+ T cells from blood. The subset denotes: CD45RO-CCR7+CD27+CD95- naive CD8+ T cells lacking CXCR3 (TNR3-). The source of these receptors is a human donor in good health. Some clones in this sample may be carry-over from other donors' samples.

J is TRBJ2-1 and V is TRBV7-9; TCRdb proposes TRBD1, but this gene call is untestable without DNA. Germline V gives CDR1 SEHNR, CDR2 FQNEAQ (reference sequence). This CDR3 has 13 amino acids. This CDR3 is CASSRHTRGEQFF.

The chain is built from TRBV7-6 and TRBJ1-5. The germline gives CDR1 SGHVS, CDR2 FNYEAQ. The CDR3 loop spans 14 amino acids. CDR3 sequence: CASSLGLRNQPQHF.

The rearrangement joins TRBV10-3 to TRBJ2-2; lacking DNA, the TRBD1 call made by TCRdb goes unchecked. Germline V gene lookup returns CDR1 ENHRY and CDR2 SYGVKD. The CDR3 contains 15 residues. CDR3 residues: CAISGDPTDTGELFF.

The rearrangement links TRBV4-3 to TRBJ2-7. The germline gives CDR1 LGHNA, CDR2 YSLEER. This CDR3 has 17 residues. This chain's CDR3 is CASSQDRSDRSSYEQYF.

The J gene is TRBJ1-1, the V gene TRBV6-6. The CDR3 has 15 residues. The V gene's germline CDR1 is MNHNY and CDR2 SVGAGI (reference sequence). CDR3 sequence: CASNELGGMNTEAFF.

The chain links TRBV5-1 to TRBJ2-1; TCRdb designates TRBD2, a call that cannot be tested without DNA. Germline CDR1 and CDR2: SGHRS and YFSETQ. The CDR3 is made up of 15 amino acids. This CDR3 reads CASSLVGRVLNEQFF.

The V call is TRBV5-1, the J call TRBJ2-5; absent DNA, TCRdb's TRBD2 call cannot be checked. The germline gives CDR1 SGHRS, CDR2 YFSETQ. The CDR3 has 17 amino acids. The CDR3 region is CASTWKGGLVPQETQYF. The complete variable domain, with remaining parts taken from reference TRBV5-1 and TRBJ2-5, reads KAGVTQTPRYLIKTRGQQVTLSCSPISGHRSVSWYQQTPGQGLQFLFEYFSETQRNKGNFPGRFSGRQFSNSRSEMNVSTLELGDSALYLCASTWKGGLVPQETQYFGPGTRLLVL.

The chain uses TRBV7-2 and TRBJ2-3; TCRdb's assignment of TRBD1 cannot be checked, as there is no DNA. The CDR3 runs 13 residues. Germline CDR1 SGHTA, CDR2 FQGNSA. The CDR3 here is CASSGGITDTQYF. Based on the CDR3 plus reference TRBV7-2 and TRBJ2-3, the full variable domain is GAGVSQSPSNKVTEKGKDVELRCDPISGHTALYWYRQSLGQGLEFLIYFQGNSAPDKSGLPSDRFSAERTGGSVSTLTIQRTQQEDSAVYLCASSGGITDTQYFGPGTRLTVL.

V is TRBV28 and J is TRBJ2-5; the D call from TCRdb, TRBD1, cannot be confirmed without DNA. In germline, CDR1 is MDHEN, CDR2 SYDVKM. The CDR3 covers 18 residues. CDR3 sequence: CASSLHDGGWRSRETQYF.

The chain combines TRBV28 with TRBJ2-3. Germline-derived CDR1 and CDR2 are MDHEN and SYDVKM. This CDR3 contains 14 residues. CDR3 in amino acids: CASSLTLSTDTQYF.

The CDR3 loop reads CASSPGGGWEQFF. This rearrangement joins TRBV7-8 to TRBJ2-1; TCRdb proposes TRBD1, but this gene call is untestable without DNA. CDR3 length: 13 amino acids. CDR1 is SGHVS and CDR2 is FQNEAQ in the germline V gene.

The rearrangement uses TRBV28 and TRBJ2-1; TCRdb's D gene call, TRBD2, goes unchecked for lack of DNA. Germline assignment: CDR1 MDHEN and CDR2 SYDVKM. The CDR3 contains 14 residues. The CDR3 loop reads CASSPGLAVNEQFF.

The CDR3 is CASSQDWQGSYGYTF. The rearrangement joins TRBV4-3 to TRBJ1-2. The CDR3 runs to 15 residues. Germline V gene lookup returns CDR1 LGHNA and CDR2 YSLEER.

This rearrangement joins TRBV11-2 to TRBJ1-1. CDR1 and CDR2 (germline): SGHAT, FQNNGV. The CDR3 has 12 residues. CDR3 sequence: CASSPNRMGAFF.

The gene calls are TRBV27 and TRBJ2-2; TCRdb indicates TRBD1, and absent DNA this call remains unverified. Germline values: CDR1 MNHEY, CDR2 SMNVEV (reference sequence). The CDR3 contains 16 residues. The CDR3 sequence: CASSFPSPPGAGELFF.

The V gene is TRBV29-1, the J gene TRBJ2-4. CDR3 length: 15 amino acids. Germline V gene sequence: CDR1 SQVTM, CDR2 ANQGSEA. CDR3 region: CSVPRPNGPKNIQYF.

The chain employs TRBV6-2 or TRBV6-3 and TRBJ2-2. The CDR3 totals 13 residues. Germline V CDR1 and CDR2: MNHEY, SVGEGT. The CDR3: CASSQTETGELFF.

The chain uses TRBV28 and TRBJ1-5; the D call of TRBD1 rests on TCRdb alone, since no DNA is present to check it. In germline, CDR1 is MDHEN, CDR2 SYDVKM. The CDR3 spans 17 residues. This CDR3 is CASSFRGGLGGPQPQHF.

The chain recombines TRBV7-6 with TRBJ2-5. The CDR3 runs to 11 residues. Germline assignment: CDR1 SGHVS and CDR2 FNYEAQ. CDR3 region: CASGVGETQYF.

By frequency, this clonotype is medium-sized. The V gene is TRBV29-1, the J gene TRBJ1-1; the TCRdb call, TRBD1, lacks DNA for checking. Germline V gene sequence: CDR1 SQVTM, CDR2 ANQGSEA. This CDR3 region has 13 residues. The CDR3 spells CSVATRGTGEAFF.

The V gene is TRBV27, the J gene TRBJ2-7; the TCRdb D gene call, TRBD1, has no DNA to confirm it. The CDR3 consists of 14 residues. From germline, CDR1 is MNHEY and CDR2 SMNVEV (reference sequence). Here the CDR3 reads CATQPEAQHYEQYF.

The CDR3: CASSSRDRGMNTEAFF. J is TRBJ1-1 and V is TRBV11-3; the TCRdb call, TRBD1, lacks DNA for checking. Germline V gives CDR1 SGHNT, CDR2 YENEEA. The CDR3 runs to 16 residues.

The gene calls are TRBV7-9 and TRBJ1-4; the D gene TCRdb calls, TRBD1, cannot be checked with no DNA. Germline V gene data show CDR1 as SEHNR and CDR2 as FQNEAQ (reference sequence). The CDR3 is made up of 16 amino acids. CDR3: CASSTPGGDPNEKLFF.

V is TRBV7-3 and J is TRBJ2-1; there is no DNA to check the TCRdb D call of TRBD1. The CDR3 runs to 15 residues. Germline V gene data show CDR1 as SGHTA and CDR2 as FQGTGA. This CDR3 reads CASSSGPGFYNEQFF. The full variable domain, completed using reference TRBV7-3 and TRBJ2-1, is GAGVSQTPSNKVTEKGKYVELRCDPISGHTALYWYRQSLGQGPEFLIYFQGTGAADDSGLPNDRFFAVRPEGSVSTLKIQRTERGDSAVYLCASSSGPGFYNEQFFGPGTRLTVL.

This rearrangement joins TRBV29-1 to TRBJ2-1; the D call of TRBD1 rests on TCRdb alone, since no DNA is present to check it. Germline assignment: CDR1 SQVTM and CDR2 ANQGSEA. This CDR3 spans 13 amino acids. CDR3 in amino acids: CSPDTLLGGEQFF.

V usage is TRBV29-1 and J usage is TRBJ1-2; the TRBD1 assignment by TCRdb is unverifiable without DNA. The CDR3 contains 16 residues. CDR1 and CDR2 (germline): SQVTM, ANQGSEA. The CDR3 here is CSVDPFAGGQLDGYTF. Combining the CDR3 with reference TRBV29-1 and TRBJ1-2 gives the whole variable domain SAVISQKPSRDICQRGTSLTIQCQVDSQVTMMFWYRQQPGQSLTLIATANQGSEATYESGFVIDKFPISRPNLTFSTLTVSNMSPEDSSIYLCSVDPFAGGQLDGYTFGSGTRLTVV.

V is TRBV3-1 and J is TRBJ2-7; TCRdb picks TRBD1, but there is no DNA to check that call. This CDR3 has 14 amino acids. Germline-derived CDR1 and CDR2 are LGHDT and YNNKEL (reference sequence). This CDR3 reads CASEIGGGAYEQYF.

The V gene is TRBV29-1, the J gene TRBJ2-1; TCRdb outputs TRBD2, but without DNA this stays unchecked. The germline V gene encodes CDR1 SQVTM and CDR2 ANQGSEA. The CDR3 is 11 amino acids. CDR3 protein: CSGLADNEQFF.

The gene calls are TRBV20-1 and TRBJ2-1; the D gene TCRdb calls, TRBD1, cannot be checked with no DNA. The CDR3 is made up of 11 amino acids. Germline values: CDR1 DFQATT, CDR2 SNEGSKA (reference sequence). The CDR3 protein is CSASQGLEQFF.

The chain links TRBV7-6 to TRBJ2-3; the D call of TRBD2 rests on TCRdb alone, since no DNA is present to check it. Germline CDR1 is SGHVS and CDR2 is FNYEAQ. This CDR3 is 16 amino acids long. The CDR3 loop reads CASSLGTSGSDNTQYF.